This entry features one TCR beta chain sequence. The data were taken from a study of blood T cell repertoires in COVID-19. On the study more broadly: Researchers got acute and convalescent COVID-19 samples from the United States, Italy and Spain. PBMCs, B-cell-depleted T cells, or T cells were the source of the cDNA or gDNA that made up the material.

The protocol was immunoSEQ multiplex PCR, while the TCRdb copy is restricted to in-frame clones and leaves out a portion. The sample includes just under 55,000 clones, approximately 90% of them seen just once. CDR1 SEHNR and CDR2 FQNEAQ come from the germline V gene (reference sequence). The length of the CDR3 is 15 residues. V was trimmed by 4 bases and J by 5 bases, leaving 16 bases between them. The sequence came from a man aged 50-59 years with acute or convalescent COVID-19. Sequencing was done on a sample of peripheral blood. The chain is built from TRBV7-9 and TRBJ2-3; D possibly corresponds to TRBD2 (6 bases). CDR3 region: CASSYKAGGEDTQYF. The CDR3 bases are TGTGCCAGCAGCTACAAAGCGGGCGGCGAAGATACGCAGTATTTT.